This TCR beta chain was identified in a study of STAT5B mutations in CD4+ large granular lymphocyte leukemia. Overall study: Healthy donors showed HLA-associated enrichment of the CDR3 'QG' motif. Regarding the study as a whole: Without HLA matching, higher CD4+ than CD8+ T-LGLL clonality could reflect small sample size. Main leukemic clonotypes were patient-specific, but 25% appeared at low frequency elsewhere. Top patient clones used TRBV06 genes more often: 8/27 versus 2/35 in controls.

This clone was seen only once. What it binds is not known. Trimming pared 4 bases from V and 6 bases from J, leaving 10 bases between. Germline V gene sequence: CDR1 SGDLS, CDR2 YYNGEE. The CDR3 contains 13 residues. Produced via immunoSEQ multiplex PCR; TCRdb's table is partial and in-frame only. This sample yields tens of thousands of clones, of which roughly 82% are seen a single time; approximately 8.9% belongs to the top ten. The TCR was taken from a human donor in good health. Input material: CD4+ T cells from blood buffy coats. This sequence joins TRBV9 and TRBJ2-2; D is uncertain. For the CDR3, the DNA is TGTGCCAGCAGCTCCCGGCTGGCCGGGGAGCTGTTTTTT. Translation gives CASSSRLAGELFF.